The rows below give T cell receptor beta chains drawn from one sample of a study of blood T cell repertoires in COVID-19. Clones were read by immunoSEQ multiplex PCR, and TCRdb kept only the in-frame ones, dropping some. The table shows 250,000 or so clones, with over 80% occurring only once. The sequenced sample consisted of PBMCs or T cells enriched from blood (not recorded which). These receptors came from a woman aged 25 to 45 with acute COVID-19. Each CDR3 is given with its conserved first and last residue. D genes are given only for firm matches. Expanded clones get a size class; other rows say once, few or many, or leave the size out.

>TRBJ2-2|-|TRBV4-3|-
TGCGCCAGCAGCCAAGACGGGGCGAACACCGGGGAGCTGTTTTTT
CASSQDGANTGELFF
>TRBJ2-5|-|TRBV5-6|-
TGTGCCAGCACCTCTTCCCCCGTCGAGGGGACCCAGTACTTC
CASTSSPVEGTQYF
>TRBJ2-7|TRBD1|TRBV5-4|-
TGTGCCAGCAGCTCGGACAGGTTTAAGCAGTACTTC
CASSSDRFKQYF
>TRBJ1-6|-|TRBV13|-
TGTGCCAGCAGCTTACAGGGGTTTGAGTATAATTCACCCCTCCACTTT
CASSLQGFEYNSPLHF
>TRBJ1-1|-|TRBV10-3|-
TGTGCCATCAGCCTGGGCTCGACAGCGGGGGACACTGAAGCTTTCTTT
CAISLGSTAGDTEAFF
>TRBJ2-7|TRBD1|TRBV4-1|once
TGCGCCAGCAGCCAGTCCCGTGCTACCGGGACAGAGGTTTACGAGCAGTACTTC
CASSQSRATGTEVYEQYF
>TRBJ2-1|TRBD2|TRBV4-1|once
TGCGCCAGCAGCCAAGGTGCGAGCGGGGGATACAATGAGCAGTTCTTC
CASSQGASGGYNEQFF
>TRBJ1-5|TRBD1|TRBV10-1|-
TGCGCCAGCAGTGGGGACAGTCCAAATCAGCCCCAGCATTTT
CASSGDSPNQPQHF
>TRBJ2-1|TRBD2|TRBV7-2|once
TGTGCCAGCAGCTGGGCAAGCGGGGGGGGGAATGAGCAGTTCTTC
CASSWASGGGNEQFF
>TRBJ2-2|TRBD2|TRBV7-2|-
TGTGCCAGCAGCTCGACCCTAGCGGCCGGGGAGCTGTTTTTT
CASSSTLAAGELFF
>TRBJ2-7|-|TRBV20-1|-
TGCAGTGCTAGTGCGCAGGTGGAGGACGAGCAGTACTTC
CSASAQVEDEQYF
>TRBJ2-7|-|TRBV5-8|few
TGTGCCAGCAGCTTGTGGCAGGATCCTACCGAGCAGTACTTC
CASSLWQDPTEQYF
>TRBJ1-2|-|TRBV5-5|-
TGTGCCAGCAGCTTGGCAGAGGGCCTCTATGGCTACACCTTC
CASSLAEGLYGYTF
>TRBJ2-1|TRBD1|TRBV2|-
TGTGCCAGCAGCGAATCCGGGACAGGATACGATGAGCAGTTCTTC
CASSESGTGYDEQFF
>TRBJ2-3|-|TRBV7-2|-
TGTGCCAGCAGCTTAGCTGCACAGGGCGGAGATACGCAGTATTTT
CASSLAAQGGDTQYF
>TRBJ2-1|TRBD1|TRBV5-1|once
TGCGCCAGCAGCTTGCCTGGACAGGCCTACAATGAGCAGTTCTTC
CASSLPGQAYNEQFF
>TRBJ2-7|-|TRBV11-2|-
TGTGCCAGCAGCTTTCGGACACCACTTTCCTCCTACGAGCAGTACTTC
CASSFRTPLSSYEQYF
>TRBJ1-1|-|TRBV2|-
TGTGCCAGCAGAACTCACGGACTGGCGAACACTGAAGCTTTCTTT
CASRTHGLANTEAFF
>TRBJ1-3|-|TRBV3-1/TRBV3-2|-
TGTGCCAGCAGCCCTACCGGGAACCGAGGAAACACCATATATTTT
CASSPTGNRGNTIYF
>TRBJ1-5|TRBD1|TRBV10-3|-
TGTGCCATCAGTGGGGGACAGGGAATCAATCAGCCCCAGCATTTT
CAISGGQGINQPQHF
>TRBJ1-4|-|TRBV7-8|-
TGTGCCAGCAGCTTAGCGCTAAATGAAAAACTGTTTTTT
CASSLALNEKLFF
>TRBJ2-3|-|TRBV7-2|-
TGTGCCAGCAGCCCCCGGACAGATACGCAGTATTTT
CASSPRTDTQYF
>TRBJ1-2|TRBD1|TRBV5-6|-
TGTGCCAGCAGCTCGGGACAGGGGATGAACTATGGCTACACCTTC
CASSSGQGMNYGYTF
>TRBJ2-7|-|TRBV10-2|-
TGCGCCAGCATCCGCGACAGGAGCTCCTACGAGCAGTACTTC
CASIRDRSSYEQYF
>TRBJ2-3|-|TRBV24-1|-
TGTGCCACCGAGAGGCAATCAACCACAGATACGCAGTATTTT
CATERQSTTDTQYF
>TRBJ1-5|-|TRBV19|-
TGTGCCAGTAGTATAGATCTTGAGCAGCCCCAGCATTTT
CASSIDLEQPQHF
>TRBJ1-4|-|TRBV14|-
TGTGCCAGCAGCCTATTCTCAACTAATGAAAAACTGTTTTTT
CASSLFSTNEKLFF
>TRBJ2-5|TRBD1|TRBV6-5|-
TGTGCCAGCAACAAACAGGGGGGAGGTGGAGAGACCCAGTACTTC
CASNKQGGGGETQYF
>TRBJ1-6|-|TRBV14|few
TGTGCCAGCAGCCCCGGACTCTATAATTCACCCCTCCACTTT
CASSPGLYNSPLHF
>TRBJ1-2|TRBD1|TRBV7-2|once
TGTGCCAGCAGCCCGGGACAGAACTATGGCTACACCTTC
CASSPGQNYGYTF
>TRBJ1-1|-|TRBV10-2|-
TGCGCCAGCAGCCCGACAGGGAACACTGAAGCTTTCTTT
CASSPTGNTEAFF
>TRBJ2-5|-|TRBV5-1|once
TGCGCCAGCAGCCCGACTGAGAGGATAGAAGAGACCCAGTACTTC
CASSPTERIEETQYF
>TRBJ2-1|TRBD1|TRBV24-1|-
TGTGCCACCAGTGACTCCCCCGGGACAGGGGGGTACAATGAGCAGTTCTTC
CATSDSPGTGGYNEQFF
>TRBJ2-5|TRBD1|TRBV10-3|-
TGTGCCATCAGTGAGTTTTGGTCCGGCCAGGGGGCGAAACCCATCCAAGAGACCCAGTACTTC
CAISEFWSGQGAKPIQETQYF
>TRBJ1-5|-|TRBV5-1|-
TGCGCCAGCAGCTTGGACCCAACAAGCAATCAGCCCCAGCATTTT
CASSLDPTSNQPQHF
>TRBJ1-4|-|TRBV18|-
TGTGCCAGCTCGGCCCGGACTGGAGCAACTAATGAAAAACTGTTTTTT
CASSARTGATNEKLFF
>TRBJ1-3|-|TRBV5-1|-
TGCGCCAGCAGCGTCGACTTGACTGGAAACACCATATATTTT
CASSVDLTGNTIYF
>TRBJ1-4|-|TRBV19|-
TGTGCCAGTACCCCAGGGAGGTCAACTAATGAAAAACTGTTTTTT
CASTPGRSTNEKLFF
>TRBJ1-2|-|TRBV27|-
TGTGCCAGCAGTTTAAACCCCCCACACGAGGGGGACTATGGCTACACCTTC
CASSLNPPHEGDYGYTF
>TRBJ1-3|-|TRBV13|-
TGTGCCAGCATGGGGGCCCTCTCTGGAAACACCATATATTTT
CASMGALSGNTIYF
>TRBJ1-6|TRBD1|TRBV6-1|-
TGTGCCAGCAGTGAGGGCAGGGGGAGTTCACCCCTCCACTTT
CASSEGRGSSPLHF
>TRBJ1-1|-|TRBV19|-
TGTGCCAGTAGCCCCCGGGGGGCGAACACTGAAGCTTTCTTT
CASSPRGANTEAFF
>TRBJ2-7|TRBD1|TRBV5-1|few
TGCGCCAGCAGCTTGCTGGGACAGCTCACCTCCGAGCAGTACTTC
CASSLLGQLTSEQYF
>TRBJ1-6|TRBD1|TRBV2|-
TGTGCCAGCAGCATCGGGACAGGGAAGTCACCCCTCCACTTT
CASSIGTGKSPLHF
>TRBJ1-5|-|TRBV4-3|-
TGCGCCAGCAGCCAAGAGGCGGGTCAGCCCCAGCATTTT
CASSQEAGQPQHF
>TRBJ2-5|-|TRBV5-1|-
TGCGCCAGCAGCTTCGCACTAGCCCAAGAGACCCAGTACTTC
CASSFALAQETQYF
>TRBJ2-7|TRBD2|TRBV4-2|-
TGTGCCAGCAGCCAAGTCGGGACTAGCGGAACCTACGAGCAGTACTTC
CASSQVGTSGTYEQYF
>TRBJ2-7|TRBD1|TRBV14|once
TGTGCCAGCAGCGGGCTTAGGACAGGGCGTCTCGAGCAGTACTTC
CASSGLRTGRLEQYF
>TRBJ1-6|-|TRBV12-1|-
TGTGCCAGCGAAGACAGGGCGTATAATTCACCCCTCCACTTT
CASEDRAYNSPLHF
>TRBJ1-2|TRBD1|TRBV12-3/TRBV12-4|-
TGTGCCAGCACCAAAGACAGGGTTGGCTACACCTTC
CASTKDRVGYTF
>TRBJ2-7|TRBD1|TRBV4-1|-
TGCGCCAGCAGTCCGGGACAGGGGACGTACGAGCAGTACTTC
CASSPGQGTYEQYF
>TRBJ2-3|-|TRBV11-2|-
TGTGCCAGTACGGCTACGGGTTGGGGCACAGATACGCAGTATTTT
CASTATGWGTDTQYF
>TRBJ1-2|-|TRBV27|-
TGTGCCAGCAGTCCGGACAGTAACTATGGCTACACCTTC
CASSPDSNYGYTF